This TCR beta chain came from a study of beta chain features in type 1 diabetes. This clone has only a few counts. Its target is unknown. Expressed TCRB transcripts were sequenced after all isolated RNA was converted to cDNA. Sequencing was performed with immunoSEQ multiplex PCR; in TCRdb, only in-frame clones are kept and a portion is missing. Of 300,000 to 400,000 clones listed, around 12% are singletons. The CDR3 totals 16 residues. Germline CDR1 reads SGHTA; CDR2 reads FQGNSA. J gave up 5 bases and V 3 bases, and 9 bases lay outside the gene matches. Study conclusions and caveats: Patients with Type 1 diabetes showed moderately but significantly shorter TCRB CDR3s in all four CD4+ subsets. In cDNA sequencing, cells with high TCR expression could be over-represented. Lower insertion and higher deletion counts appeared at VDJ junctions in type 1 diabetes patients.

The sample was naive CD4+ T cells from blood. The receptor was derived from a man aged 18 to 30 in good health. This chain links TRBV7-2 with TRBJ2-1; 8 nucleotides agree with TRBD2. CDR3 amino acids: CASSFLAGGLNNEQFF. The DNA for the CDR3 is TGTGCCAGCAGCTTCCTAGCGGGTGGCCTTAACAATGAGCAGTTCTTC.